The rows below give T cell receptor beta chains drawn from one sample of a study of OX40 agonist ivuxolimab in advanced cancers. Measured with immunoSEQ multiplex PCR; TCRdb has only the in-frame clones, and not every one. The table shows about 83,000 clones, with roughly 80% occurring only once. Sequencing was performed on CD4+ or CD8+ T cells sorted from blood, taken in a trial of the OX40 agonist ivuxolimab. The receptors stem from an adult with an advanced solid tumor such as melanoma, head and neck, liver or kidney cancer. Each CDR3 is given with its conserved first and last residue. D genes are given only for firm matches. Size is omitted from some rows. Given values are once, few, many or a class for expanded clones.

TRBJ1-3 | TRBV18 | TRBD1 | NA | CASSPGGTVSGNTIYF | TGTGCCAGCTCACCAGGTGGGACAGTCTCTGGAAACACCATATATTTT
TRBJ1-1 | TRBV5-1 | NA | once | CASSLGATGPTEAFF | TGCGCCAGCAGCTTAGGAGCTACAGGGCCCACTGAAGCTTTCTTT
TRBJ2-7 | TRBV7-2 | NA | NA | CASSSQNEQYF | TGTGCCAGCAGCTCACAGAACGAGCAGTACTTC
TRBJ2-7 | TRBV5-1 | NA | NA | CASSFNGQAPEQYF | TGCGCCAGCAGCTTTAATGGCCAGGCACCCGAGCAGTACTTC
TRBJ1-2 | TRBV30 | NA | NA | CAWRGGWRGGYTF | TGTGCCTGGAGGGGTGGGTGGCGAGGAGGCTACACCTTC
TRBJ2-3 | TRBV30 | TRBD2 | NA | CASKAPTSGGTDTQYF | TGTGCCTCAAAGGCGCCGACTAGCGGGGGAACAGATACGCAGTATTTT
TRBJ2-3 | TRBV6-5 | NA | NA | CASRGIGTDTQYF | TGTGCCAGCCGCGGGATCGGCACAGATACGCAGTATTTT
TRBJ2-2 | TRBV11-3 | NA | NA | CASSLSSGELFF | TGTGCCAGCAGCTTAAGCTCCGGGGAGCTGTTTTTT
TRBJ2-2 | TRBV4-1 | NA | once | CASSHTDIGELFF | TGCGCCAGCAGCCATACGGACATCGGGGAGCTGTTTTTT
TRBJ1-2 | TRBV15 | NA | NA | CATSSRVDGYTF | TGTGCCACCAGCAGCAGGGTGGATGGCTACACCTTC
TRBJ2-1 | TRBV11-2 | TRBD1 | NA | CASSFRQGRDEQFF | TGTGCCAGCAGCTTCCGACAGGGAAGGGATGAGCAGTTCTTC
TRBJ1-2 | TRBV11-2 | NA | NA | CASSRTAGGYTF | TGTGCCAGCAGCCGCACCGCCGGAGGCTACACCTTC
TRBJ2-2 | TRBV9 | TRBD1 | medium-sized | CASGGQGTGELFF | TGTGCCAGCGGGGGACAGGGCACCGGGGAGCTGTTTTTT
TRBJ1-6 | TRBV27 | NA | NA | CASRPGFGLNSPLHF | TGTGCCAGCAGGCCAGGGTTTGGGCTTAATTCACCCCTCCACTTT
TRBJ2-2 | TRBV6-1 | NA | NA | CASIYITNGELFF | TGTGCCAGCATCTACATAACTAACGGGGAGCTGTTTTTT
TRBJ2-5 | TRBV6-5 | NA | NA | CASGATQETQYF | TGTGCCAGCGGCGCGACCCAAGAGACCCAGTACTTC
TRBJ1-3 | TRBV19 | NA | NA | CATTASGTGNTIYF | TGTGCCACGACAGCGTCGGGGACTGGAAACACCATATATTTT
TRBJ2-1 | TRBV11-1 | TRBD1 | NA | CASSSWTGNNEQFF | TGTGCCAGCAGCTCCTGGACAGGGAACAATGAGCAGTTCTTC
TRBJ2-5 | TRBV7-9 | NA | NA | CASSLTVTGGRETQYF | TGTGCCAGCAGCCTGACCGTGACGGGGGGCCGGGAGACCCAGTACTTC